Given below is one T cell receptor (beta chain) in context. The repertoire was sequenced with immunoSEQ multiplex PCR; TCRdb's copy has only in-frame clones and lacks some. This sample has roughly 120,000 clones, with approximately 90% found just once. Patients at the Seattle site were enrolled during active infection and followed longitudinally. This sample was taken from a study of blood T cell repertoires in COVID-19. Sequencing was carried out using peripheral blood. The receptor was isolated from a man aged 45-65 years with COVID-19, enrolled during active disease.

In DNA form, the CDR3 reads TGCGCCAGCATGGGGGGACAGGGGTCAAACACCGGGGAGCTGTTTTTT. It yields the protein CASMGGQGSNTGELFF. The chain combines TRBV5-1 with TRBJ2-2, with 10 bases fitting TRBD1. The CDR3 is made up of 16 amino acids. With 6 bases clipped from V and 2 bases from J, the junction kept 7 bases outside the gene matches. Germline CDR1 SGHRS, CDR2 YFSETQ.